What follows is one TCR beta chain and its context. One end of the junction fails to match germline, which may point to a read error. This CDR3 region has 13 residues. The germline V gene has CDR1 SNHLY and CDR2 FYNNEI. The record originates from a study of cytomegalovirus exposure and HLA in healthy donors. The protocol was immunoSEQ multiplex PCR, while the TCRdb copy is restricted to in-frame clones and leaves out a portion. The sample consists of 100,000 to 150,000 clones, 80% to 90% of them appearing once. The V call is TRBV2, the J call TRBJ2-1, with 8 bases fitting TRBD2. The material sequenced was PBMCs. This TCR was sampled from a woman between 18 and 30 years old in good health and CMV-seronegative. Here the CDR3 DNA reads TGTGCCAGCAGCGGGGGGGCTTTGGAGAGGGGCATCTTC. Encoded protein: CASSGGALERGIF.